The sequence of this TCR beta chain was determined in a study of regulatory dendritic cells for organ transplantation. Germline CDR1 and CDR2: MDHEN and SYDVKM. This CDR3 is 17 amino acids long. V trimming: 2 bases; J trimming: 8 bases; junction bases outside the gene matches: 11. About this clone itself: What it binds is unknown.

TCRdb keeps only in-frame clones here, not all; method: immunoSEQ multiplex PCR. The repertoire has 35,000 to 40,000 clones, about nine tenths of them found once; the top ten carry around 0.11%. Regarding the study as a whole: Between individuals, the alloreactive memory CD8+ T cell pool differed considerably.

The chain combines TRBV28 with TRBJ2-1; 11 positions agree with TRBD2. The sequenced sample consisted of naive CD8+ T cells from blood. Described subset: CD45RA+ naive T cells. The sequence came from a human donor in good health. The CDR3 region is CASSLELAGEGGDEQFF. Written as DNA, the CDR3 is TGTGCCAGCAGTTTAGAACTAGCGGGAGAGGGGGGAGATGAGCAGTTCTTC.